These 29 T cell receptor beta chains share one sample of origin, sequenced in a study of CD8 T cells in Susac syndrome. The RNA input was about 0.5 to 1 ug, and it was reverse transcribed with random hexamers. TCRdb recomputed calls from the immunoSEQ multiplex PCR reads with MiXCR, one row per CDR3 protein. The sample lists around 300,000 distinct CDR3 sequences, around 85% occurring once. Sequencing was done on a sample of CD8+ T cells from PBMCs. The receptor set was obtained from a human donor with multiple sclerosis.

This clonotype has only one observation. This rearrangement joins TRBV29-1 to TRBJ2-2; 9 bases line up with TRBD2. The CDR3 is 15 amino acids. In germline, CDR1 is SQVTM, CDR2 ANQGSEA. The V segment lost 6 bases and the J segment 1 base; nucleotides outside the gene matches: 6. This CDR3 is CSVQRGDRNTGELFF. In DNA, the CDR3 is TGCAGCGTCCAGCGGGGGGATAGGAACACCGGGGAGCTGTTTTTT.

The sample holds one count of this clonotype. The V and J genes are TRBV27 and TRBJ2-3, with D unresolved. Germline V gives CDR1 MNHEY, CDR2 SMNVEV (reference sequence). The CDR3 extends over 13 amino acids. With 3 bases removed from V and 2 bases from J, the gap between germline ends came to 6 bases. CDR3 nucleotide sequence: TGTGCCAGCAGTTTCCAACTCACAGATACGCAGTATTTT. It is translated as CASSFQLTDTQYF.

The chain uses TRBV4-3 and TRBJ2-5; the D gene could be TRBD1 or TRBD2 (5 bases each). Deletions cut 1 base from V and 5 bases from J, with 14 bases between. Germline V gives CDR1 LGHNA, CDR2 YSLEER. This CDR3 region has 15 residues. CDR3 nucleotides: TGCGCCAGCAGCCAAGGTCGTCTGTGGGGGGAGACCCAGTACTTC. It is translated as CASSQGRLWGETQYF.

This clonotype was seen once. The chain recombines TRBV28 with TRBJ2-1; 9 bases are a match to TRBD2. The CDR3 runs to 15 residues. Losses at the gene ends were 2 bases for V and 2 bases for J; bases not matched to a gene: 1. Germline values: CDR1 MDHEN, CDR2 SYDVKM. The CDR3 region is CASSLIAGAYNEQFF. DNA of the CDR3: TGTGCCAGCAGTTTAATAGCGGGAGCCTACAATGAGCAGTTCTTC.

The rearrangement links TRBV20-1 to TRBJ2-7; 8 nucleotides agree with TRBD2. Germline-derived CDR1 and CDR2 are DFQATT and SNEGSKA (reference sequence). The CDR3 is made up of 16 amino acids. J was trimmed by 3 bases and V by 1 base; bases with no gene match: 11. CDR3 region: CSARGIERELYYEQYF. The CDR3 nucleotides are TGCAGTGCTAGAGGCATCGAGCGGGAGTTATACTACGAGCAGTACTTC.

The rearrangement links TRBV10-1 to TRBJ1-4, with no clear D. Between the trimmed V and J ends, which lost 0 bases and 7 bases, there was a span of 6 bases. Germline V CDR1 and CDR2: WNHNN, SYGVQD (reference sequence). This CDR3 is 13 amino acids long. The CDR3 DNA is TGCGCCAGCAGTGAGTCGAATGGTGAAAAACTGTTTTTT. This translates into CASSESNGEKLFF.

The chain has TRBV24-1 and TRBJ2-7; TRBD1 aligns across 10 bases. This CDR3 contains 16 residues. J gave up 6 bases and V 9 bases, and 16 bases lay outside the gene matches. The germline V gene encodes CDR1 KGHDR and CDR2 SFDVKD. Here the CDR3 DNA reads TGTGCCACCCGAGACGTTCCGGGACAGGGGTTAACCGAGCAGTACTTC. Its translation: CATRDVPGQGLTEQYF.

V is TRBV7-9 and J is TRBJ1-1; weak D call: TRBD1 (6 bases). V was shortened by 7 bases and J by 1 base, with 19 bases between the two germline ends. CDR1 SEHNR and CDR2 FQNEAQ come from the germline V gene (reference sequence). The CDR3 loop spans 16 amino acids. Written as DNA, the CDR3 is TGTGCCAGCACCCCAAGGTTTGGGACACAGAACACTGAAGCTTTCTTT. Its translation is CASTPRFGTQNTEAFF.

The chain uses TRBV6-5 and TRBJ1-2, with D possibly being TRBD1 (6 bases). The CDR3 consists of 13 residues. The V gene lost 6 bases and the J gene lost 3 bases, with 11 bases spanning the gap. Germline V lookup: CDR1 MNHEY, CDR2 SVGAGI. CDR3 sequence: CASRDTGYYGYTF. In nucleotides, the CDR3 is TGTGCCAGCAGGGATACAGGGTACTATGGCTACACCTTC.

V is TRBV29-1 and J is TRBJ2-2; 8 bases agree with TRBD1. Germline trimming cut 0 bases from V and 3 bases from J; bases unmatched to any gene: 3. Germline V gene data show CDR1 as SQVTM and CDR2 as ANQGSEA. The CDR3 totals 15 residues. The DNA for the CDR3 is TGCAGCGTTGAAGACAGGGGGCCCTACACCGGGGAGCTGTTTTTT. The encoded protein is CSVEDRGPYTGELFF.

The DNA for the CDR3 is TGTGCCAGCGGAGGGGCTGATACGCAGTATTTT. Protein sequence: CASGGADTQYF. The chain uses TRBV7-9 and TRBJ2-3; a weak D match, TRBD2 (6 bases). The V end was cut by 8 bases, the J end by 6 bases, with 9 bases between. The CDR3 runs to 11 residues. Germline V gives CDR1 SEHNR, CDR2 FQNEAQ (reference sequence).

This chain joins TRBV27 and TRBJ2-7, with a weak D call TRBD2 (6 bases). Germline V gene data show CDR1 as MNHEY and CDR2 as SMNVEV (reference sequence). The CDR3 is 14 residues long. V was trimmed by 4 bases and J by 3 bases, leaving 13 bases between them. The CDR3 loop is CASSYAGGYYEQYF. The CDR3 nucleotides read TGTGCCAGCAGTTACGCAGGAGGGTACTACGAGCAGTACTTC.

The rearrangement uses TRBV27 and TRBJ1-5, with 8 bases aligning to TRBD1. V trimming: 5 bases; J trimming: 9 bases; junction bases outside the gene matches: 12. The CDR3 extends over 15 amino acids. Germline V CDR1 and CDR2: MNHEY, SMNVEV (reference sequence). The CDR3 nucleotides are TGTGCCAGCAGTGGCGCAGGGGGCGTCGATCGGCCCCAGCATTTT. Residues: CASSGAGGVDRPQHF.

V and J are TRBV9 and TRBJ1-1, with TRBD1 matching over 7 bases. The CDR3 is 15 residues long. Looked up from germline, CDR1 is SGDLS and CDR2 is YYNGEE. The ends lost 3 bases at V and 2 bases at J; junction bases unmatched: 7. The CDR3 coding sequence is TGTGCCAGCAGCGGTTTCGGGACAGACAACACTGAAGCTTTCTTT. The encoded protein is CASSGFGTDNTEAFF.

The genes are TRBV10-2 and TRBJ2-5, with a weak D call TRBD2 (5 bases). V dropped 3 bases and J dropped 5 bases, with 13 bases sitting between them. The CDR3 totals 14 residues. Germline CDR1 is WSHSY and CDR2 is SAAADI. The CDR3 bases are TGCGCCAGCAGTGAATCGAGGGATTATGAGACCCAGTACTTC. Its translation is CASSESRDYETQYF.

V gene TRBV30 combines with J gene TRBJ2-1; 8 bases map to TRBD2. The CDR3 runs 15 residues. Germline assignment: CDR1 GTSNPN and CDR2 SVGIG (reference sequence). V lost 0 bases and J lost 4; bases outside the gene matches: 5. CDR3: CAWSVLSGAYNEQFF. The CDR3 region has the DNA TGTGCCTGGAGTGTACTTAGCGGGGCATACAATGAGCAGTTCTTC.

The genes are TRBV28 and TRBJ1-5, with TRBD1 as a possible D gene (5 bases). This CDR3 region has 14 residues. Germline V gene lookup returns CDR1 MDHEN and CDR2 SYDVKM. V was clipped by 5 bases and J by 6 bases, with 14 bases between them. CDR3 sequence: CASSPDSAAQPQHF. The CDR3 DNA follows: TGTGCCAGCAGTCCCGACAGCGCTGCTCAGCCCCAGCATTTT.

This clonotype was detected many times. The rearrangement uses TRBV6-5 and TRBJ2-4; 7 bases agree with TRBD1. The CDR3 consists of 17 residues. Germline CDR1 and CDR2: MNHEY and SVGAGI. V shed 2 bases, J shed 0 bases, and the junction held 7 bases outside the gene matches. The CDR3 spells CASSYTSTGLAKNIQYF. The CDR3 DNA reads TGTGCCAGCAGTTACACCTCGACAGGGCTAGCCAAAAACATTCAGTACTTC.

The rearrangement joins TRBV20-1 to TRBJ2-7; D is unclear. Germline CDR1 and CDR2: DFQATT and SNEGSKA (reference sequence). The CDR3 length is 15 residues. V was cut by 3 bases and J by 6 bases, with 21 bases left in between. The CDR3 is CSARASRDGHVEQYF. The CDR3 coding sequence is TGCAGTGCTAGGGCTTCGAGAGACGGGCACGTCGAGCAGTACTTC.

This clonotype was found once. CDR3 in amino acids: CSVEGQETPYGYTF. Here the CDR3 DNA reads TGCAGCGTTGAGGGGCAGGAGACTCCGTATGGCTACACCTTC. This chain joins TRBV29-1 and TRBJ1-2; tentative D call: TRBD1 (5 bases). Trimming pared 3 bases from V and 5 bases from J, leaving 16 bases between. Germline CDR1 and CDR2: SQVTM and ANQGSEA. This CDR3 contains 14 residues.

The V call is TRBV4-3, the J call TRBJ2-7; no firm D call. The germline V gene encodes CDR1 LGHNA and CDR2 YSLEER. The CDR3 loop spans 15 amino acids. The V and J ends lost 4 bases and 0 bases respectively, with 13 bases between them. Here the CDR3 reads CASSPQRLSSYEQYF. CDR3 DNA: TGCGCCAGCAGCCCCCAGCGCCTCAGCTCCTACGAGCAGTACTTC.

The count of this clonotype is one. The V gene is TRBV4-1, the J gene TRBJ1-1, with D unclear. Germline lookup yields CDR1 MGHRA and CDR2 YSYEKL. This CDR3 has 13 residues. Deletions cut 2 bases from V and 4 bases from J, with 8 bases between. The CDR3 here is CASSQSGATEAFF. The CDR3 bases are TGCGCCAGCAGCCAAAGTGGTGCCACTGAAGCTTTCTTT.

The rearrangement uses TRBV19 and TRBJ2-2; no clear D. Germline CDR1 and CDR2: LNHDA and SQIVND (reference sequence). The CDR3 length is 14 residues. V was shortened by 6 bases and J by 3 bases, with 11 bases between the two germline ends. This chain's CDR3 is CASRDLADTGELFF. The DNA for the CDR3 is TGTGCCAGTAGGGATCTCGCGGACACCGGGGAGCTGTTTTTT.

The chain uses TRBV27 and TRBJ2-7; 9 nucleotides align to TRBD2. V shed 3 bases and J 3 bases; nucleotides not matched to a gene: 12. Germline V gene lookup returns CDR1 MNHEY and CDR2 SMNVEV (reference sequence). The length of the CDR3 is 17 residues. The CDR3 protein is CASSFAIVAGEVYEQYF. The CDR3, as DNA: TGTGCCAGCAGTTTCGCGATCGTAGCGGGAGAAGTCTACGAGCAGTACTTC.

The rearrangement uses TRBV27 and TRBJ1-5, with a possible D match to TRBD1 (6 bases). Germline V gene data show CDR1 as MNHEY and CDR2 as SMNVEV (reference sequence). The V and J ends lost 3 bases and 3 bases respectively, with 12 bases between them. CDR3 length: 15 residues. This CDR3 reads CASSFRQGYNQPQHF. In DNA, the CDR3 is TGTGCCAGCAGTTTTCGTCAGGGGTACAATCAGCCCCAGCATTTT.

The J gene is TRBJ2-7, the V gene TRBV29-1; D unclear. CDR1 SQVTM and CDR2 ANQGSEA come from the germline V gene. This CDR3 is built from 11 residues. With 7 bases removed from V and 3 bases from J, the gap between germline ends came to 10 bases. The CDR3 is CSAQWGYEQYF. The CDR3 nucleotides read TGCAGCGCCCAGTGGGGCTACGAGCAGTACTTC.

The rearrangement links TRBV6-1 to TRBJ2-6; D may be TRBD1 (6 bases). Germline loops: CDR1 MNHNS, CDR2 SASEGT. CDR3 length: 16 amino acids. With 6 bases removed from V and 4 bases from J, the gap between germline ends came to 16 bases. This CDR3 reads CASSEGVPLGANVLTF. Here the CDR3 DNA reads TGTGCCAGCAGCGAGGGGGTTCCCCTGGGGGCCAACGTCCTGACTTTC.

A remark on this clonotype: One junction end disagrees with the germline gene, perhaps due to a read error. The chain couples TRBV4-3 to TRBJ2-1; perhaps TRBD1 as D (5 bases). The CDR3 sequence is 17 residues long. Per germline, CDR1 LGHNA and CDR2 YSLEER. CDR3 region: CASSQDLGQGVYNEQLF. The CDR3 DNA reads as TGCGCCAGCAGCCAAGATCTTGGGCAGGGTGTCTACAATGAGCAGCTCTTC.

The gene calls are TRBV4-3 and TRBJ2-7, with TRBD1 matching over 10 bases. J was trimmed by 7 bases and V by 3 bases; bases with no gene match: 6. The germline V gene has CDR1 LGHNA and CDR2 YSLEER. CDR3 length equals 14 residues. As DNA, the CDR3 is TGCGCCAGCAGCCAGGGGACAGGGGTGGGTGAGCAGTACTTC. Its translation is CASSQGTGVGEQYF.